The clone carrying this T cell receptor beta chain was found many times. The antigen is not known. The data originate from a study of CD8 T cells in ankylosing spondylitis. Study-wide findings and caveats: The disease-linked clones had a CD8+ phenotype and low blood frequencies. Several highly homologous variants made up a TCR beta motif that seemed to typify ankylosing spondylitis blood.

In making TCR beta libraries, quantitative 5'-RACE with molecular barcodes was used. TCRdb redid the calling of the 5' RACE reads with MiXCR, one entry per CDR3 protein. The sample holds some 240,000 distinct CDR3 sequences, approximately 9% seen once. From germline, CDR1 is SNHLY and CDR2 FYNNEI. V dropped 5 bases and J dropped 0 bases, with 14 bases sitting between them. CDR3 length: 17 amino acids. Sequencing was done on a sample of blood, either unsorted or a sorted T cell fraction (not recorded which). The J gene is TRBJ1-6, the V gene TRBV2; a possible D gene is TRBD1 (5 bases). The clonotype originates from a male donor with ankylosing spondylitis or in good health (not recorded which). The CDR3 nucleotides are TGTGCCAGCAGTCCCGGGACGCCAAGCTCCTATAATTCACCCCTCCACTTT. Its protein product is CASSPGTPSSYNSPLHF.